The 26 T cell receptor beta chains presented below share a single source sample, sequenced in a study of human T cells and chemical hapten exposure. TCRdb reprocessed the RACE reads via MiXCR and lists one record per CDR3 protein. The sample carries some 180,000 distinct CDR3 sequences, around 25% recorded once. The time point is: patch test 3, about 24 weeks after DPC sensitization. The treatment: therapeutic diphenylcyclopropenone sensitization with weekly scalp DPC. Sequences were derived from whole blood, sampled in connection with sensitization to the hapten diphenylcyclopropenone (DPC). The receptors come from a woman between 40 and 50 years old with alopecia areata. Some clones in this sample may be carry-over from other donors' samples.

The chain links TRBV7-3 to TRBJ2-1; TRBD2 agrees at 11 bases. The junction had 8 bases not matched to a gene; V was cut back by 7 bases and J by 6 bases. This CDR3 has 15 residues. Germline loops: CDR1 SGHTA, CDR2 FQGTGA. CDR3 nucleotides: TGTGCCAGCACCAGAACTAGCGGGAGCTTCAATGAGCAGTTCTTC. Its protein product is CASTRTSGSFNEQFF. Full variable domain (remainder filled in from reference TRBV7-3 and TRBJ2-1): GAGVSQTPSNKVTEKGKYVELRCDPISGHTALYWYRQSLGQGPEFLIYFQGTGAADDSGLPNDRFFAVRPEGSVSTLKIQRTERGDSAVYLCASTRTSGSFNEQFFGPGTRLTVL.

The V gene is TRBV20-1, the J gene TRBJ2-7; TRBD1 aligns across 7 bases. This CDR3 region has 13 residues. Germline V gene data show CDR1 as DFQATT and CDR2 as SNEGSKA (reference sequence). The trim removed 5 bases at V and 2 bases at J, leaving 6 bases unmatched. CDR3 bases: TGCAGTGCTGCCGGGACAGAGACCTACGAGCAGTACTTC. Translated: CSAAGTETYEQYF.

This clonotype has only a few counts. This chain links TRBV28 with TRBJ1-5; D perhaps matches TRBD1 (5 bases). The V end lost 7 bases, the J end lost 4 bases, and 11 bases lay between the germline ends. Per germline, CDR1 MDHEN and CDR2 SYDVKM. There are 13 residues in the CDR3. CDR3 bases: TGTGCCAGCACCCGACAGTTTAATCAGCCCCAGCATTTT. It is translated as CASTRQFNQPQHF.

The rearrangement joins TRBV7-6 to TRBJ2-2; TRBD1 matches 7 bases. V was clipped by 5 bases and J by 2 bases; unmatched bases: 8. Germline V gene lookup returns CDR1 SGHVS and CDR2 FNYEAQ. This CDR3 spans 16 amino acids. CDR3 loop: CASSPRQGVNTGELFF. CDR3 bases: TGTGCCAGCAGCCCCCGACAGGGTGTAAACACCGGGGAGCTGTTTTTT. The full variable domain, rest sourced from reference TRBV7-6 and TRBJ2-2, is GAGVSQSPRYKVTKRGQDVALRCDPISGHVSLYWYRQALGQGPEFLTYFNYEAQQDKSGLPNDRFSAERPEGSISTLTIQRTEQRDSAMYRCASSPRQGVNTGELFFGEGSRLTVL.

Only a few counts were recorded for this clonotype. The chain couples TRBV20-1 to TRBJ2-7; 7 bases fit TRBD1. The germline V gene encodes CDR1 DFQATT and CDR2 SNEGSKA (reference sequence). The CDR3 spans 13 residues. V lost 5 bases, J lost 5 bases, and 9 bases stayed unmatched. The CDR3 loop reads CSAYDRAGHEQYF. The CDR3, as DNA: TGCAGTGCTTATGACAGGGCAGGGCACGAGCAGTACTTC.

The V gene is TRBV11-2, the J gene TRBJ2-3, with 7 bases matching TRBD2. Per the germline V gene, CDR1 is SGHAT and CDR2 is FQNNGV. The CDR3 covers 13 residues. V dropped 3 bases and J dropped 6; count of bases not matched to a gene: 3. The CDR3 DNA reads TGTGCCAGCAGCTTCGCCGGGGGGGATACGCAGTATTTT. This sequence encodes CASSFAGGDTQYF.

The V and J genes are TRBV7-2 and TRBJ1-3, with D hard to call. The CDR3 has 16 amino acids. Looked up from germline, CDR1 is SGHTA and CDR2 is FQGNSA. V was shortened by 5 bases and J by 0 bases, with 14 bases between the two germline ends. The CDR3 loop reads CASSILSAGSGNTIYF. The CDR3 bases are TGTGCCAGCAGCATCCTTTCAGCGGGCTCTGGAAACACCATATATTTT. Together with reference TRBV7-2 and TRBJ1-3, the CDR3 gives the full variable domain: GAGVSQSPSNKVTEKGKDVELRCDPISGHTALYWYRQSLGQGLEFLIYFQGNSAPDKSGLPSDRFSAERTGGSVSTLTIQRTQQEDSAVYLCASSILSAGSGNTIYFGEGSWLTVV.

This clonotype was observed a few times. This sequence joins TRBV24-1 and TRBJ2-7; TRBD1 might be the D (6 bases). The CDR3 is made up of 12 amino acids. Germline V gene data show CDR1 as KGHDR and CDR2 as SFDVKD. The V end lost 5 bases, the J end lost 4 bases, and 8 bases lay between the germline ends. The CDR3 region is CATSGRGYEQYF. DNA for the CDR3: TGTGCCACCAGTGGAAGGGGGTACGAGCAGTACTTC.

The chain couples TRBV11-1 to TRBJ2-1; D possibly corresponds to TRBD2 (7 bases). Trimming shortened V by 6 bases and J by 9 bases, and 18 bases separated the two germline ends. The CDR3 consists of 14 residues. Germline V lookup: CDR1 SGHAT, CDR2 FQDESV (reference sequence). In DNA form, the CDR3 reads TGTGCCAGCAGGGCAGGGAGGGGGGTCGGTGAGCAGTTCTTC. This translates into CASRAGRGVGEQFF.

The chain is built from TRBV12-3 or TRBV12-4 and TRBJ2-7, with 12 positions matching TRBD1. This CDR3 has 15 residues. The junction had 7 bases not matched to a gene; V was cut back by 3 bases and J by 7 bases. CDR3 protein: CASSFLGQGAPEQYF. DNA of the CDR3: TGTGCCAGCAGTTTTTTGGGACAGGGGGCGCCTGAGCAGTACTTC.

This chain links TRBV5-1 with TRBJ2-1, with 14 positions matching TRBD2. Germline trimming cut 4 bases from V and 6 bases from J; bases unmatched to any gene: 3. The CDR3 has 15 residues. The V gene's germline CDR1 is SGHRS and CDR2 YFSETQ. CDR3 DNA: TGCGCCAGCAGCGGGGGACTAGCGGGAGCCAATGAGCAGTTCTTC. Translation gives CASSGGLAGANEQFF. Based on the CDR3 plus reference TRBV5-1 and TRBJ2-1, the full variable domain is KAGVTQTPRYLIKTRGQQVTLSCSPISGHRSVSWYQQTPGQGLQFLFEYFSETQRNKGNFPGRFSGRQFSNSRSEMNVSTLELGDSALYLCASSGGLAGANEQFFGPGTRLTVL.

The table lists this clonotype with a few counts. The chain employs TRBV12-3 or TRBV12-4 and TRBJ1-5, with D unclear. This CDR3 region has 12 residues. V lost 6 bases, J lost 0 bases, and 3 bases lay in between. The CDR3 DNA is TGTGCCAGCAGCGGTAGCAATCAGCCCCAGCATTTT. Amino acids: CASSGSNQPQHF.

This clonotype has only a few counts. The chain employs TRBV29-1 and TRBJ1-5; perhaps TRBD1 as D (6 bases). V was shortened by 6 bases and J by 7 bases, with 16 bases between the two germline ends. CDR3 length: 13 amino acids. Germline loops: CDR1 SQVTM, CDR2 ANQGSEA. CDR3 in amino acids: CSVAAKGTQPQHF. The CDR3 DNA sequence: TGCAGCGTAGCCGCTAAAGGGACACAGCCCCAGCATTTT.

The sample holds many counts of this clonotype. The V call is TRBV12-3 or TRBV12-4, the J call TRBJ2-1; 11 positions agree with TRBD2. V gave up 3 bases and J gave up 4 bases; unmatched junction bases: 5. The CDR3 consists of 16 residues. Here the CDR3 reads CASSFGLAGGYNEQFF. In nucleotides, the CDR3 is TGTGCCAGCAGTTTTGGGCTAGCGGGGGGATACAATGAGCAGTTCTTC.

Ten or more counts support this clonotype. The chain combines TRBV6-1 with TRBJ1-2, with D hard to call. Trimming removed 0 bases from V and 3 bases from J, with 8 bases in between. This CDR3 spans 14 amino acids. Germline V lookup: CDR1 MNHNS, CDR2 SASEGT. The CDR3 sequence is CASSEALVHYGYTF. The CDR3 region has the DNA TGTGCCAGCAGTGAAGCGCTGGTCCACTATGGCTACACCTTC.

The chain joins TRBV12-3 or TRBV12-4 to TRBJ2-3, with D unresolved. CDR3 length: 13 residues. Trimming took off 6 bases at V and 2 bases at J, with 9 bases between the two ends. The CDR3 region has the DNA TGTGCCAGCAGCAACCTATACACAGATACGCAGTATTTT. It encodes CASSNLYTDTQYF.

V and J are TRBV24-1 and TRBJ1-5; D gene uncertain. The germline V gene encodes CDR1 KGHDR and CDR2 SFDVKD. This CDR3 comprises 15 residues. V lost 3 bases and J lost 2, with 10 bases in between. The CDR3: CATSDGGEGNQPQHF. CDR3 sequence (DNA): TGTGCCACCAGTGATGGCGGGGAAGGCAATCAGCCCCAGCATTTT.

The chain uses TRBV6-5 and TRBJ1-1; D is perhaps TRBD1 (5 bases). V lost 4 bases, J lost 6 bases, and 12 bases lay in between. From germline, CDR1 is MNHEY and CDR2 SVGAGI. This CDR3 spans 13 amino acids. The CDR3 is CASSLVDTSEAFF. The CDR3 nucleotides are TGTGCCAGCAGTTTGGTGGACACTTCTGAAGCTTTCTTT.

The genes are TRBV7-9 and TRBJ2-3, with no clear D. V lost 4 bases and J lost 6, with 11 bases in between. The CDR3 is made up of 13 amino acids. Germline assignment: CDR1 SEHNR and CDR2 FQNEAQ (reference sequence). This CDR3 reads CASSSRTYDTQYF. For the CDR3, the DNA is TGTGCCAGCAGCTCACGCACGTATGATACGCAGTATTTT. Looking up the rest from reference TRBV7-9 and TRBJ2-3 gives the full variable domain: DTGVSQNPRHKITKRGQNVTFRCDPISEHNRLYWYRQTLGQGPEFLTYFQNEAQLEKSRLLSDRFSAERPKGSFSTLEIQRTEQGDSAMYLCASSSRTYDTQYFGPGTRLTVL.

The V and J genes are TRBV20-1 and TRBJ2-7; TRBD2 might be the D (6 bases). Germline CDR1 and CDR2: DFQATT and SNEGSKA (reference sequence). Deletions cut 7 bases from V and 6 bases from J, with 13 bases between. This CDR3 is built from 11 residues. In DNA, the CDR3 is TGCAGTGGACTAGGGGTGGTCGAGCAGTACTTC. Translation: CSGLGVVEQYF.

As to this clonotype: The germline gene is not matched at one end of the junction; a read error may be the cause. The chain carries TRBV20-1 and TRBJ1-5; TRBD1 matches at 8 bases. This CDR3 comprises 14 residues. The germline gives CDR1 DFQATT, CDR2 SNEGSKA (reference sequence). Written as DNA, the CDR3 is TGCAGTGCCAGTCCCCCAGGGGGCAACCAGCCCCAGCATTTT. Amino acid sequence: CSASPPGGNQPQHF.

The gene calls are TRBV11-2 and TRBJ2-2, with 11 bases lining up with TRBD2. V trimming: 5 bases; J trimming: 6 bases; junction bases outside the gene matches: 5. Germline CDR1 reads SGHAT; CDR2 reads FQNNGV. The CDR3 sequence is 15 residues long. CDR3: CASSITSGSPGELFF. In DNA, the CDR3 is TGTGCCAGCAGCATAACTAGCGGGAGCCCCGGGGAGCTGTTTTTT. Complete variable domain (other parts from reference TRBV11-2 and TRBJ2-2): EAGVAQSPRYKIIEKRQSVAFWCNPISGHATLYWYQQILGQGPKLLIQFQNNGVVDDSQLPKDRFSAERLKGVDSTLKIQPAKLEDSAVYLCASSITSGSPGELFFGEGSRLTVL.

The V and J genes are TRBV4-1 and TRBJ2-3; TRBD2 agrees at 7 bases. Germline-derived CDR1 and CDR2 are MGHRA and YSYEKL. Trimming cost V 10 bases and J 0 bases; bases outside gene matches: 10. The CDR3 is 15 amino acids. The CDR3 DNA follows: TGCGCCACAAGAGAGCGGGAATTTAGCACAGATACGCAGTATTTT. Its protein product is CATREREFSTDTQYF.

The gene calls are TRBV20-1 and TRBJ2-1; TRBD2 aligns across 14 bases. Germline V lookup: CDR1 DFQATT, CDR2 SNEGSKA (reference sequence). The CDR3 runs to 13 residues. Trimming removed 8 bases from V and 8 bases from J; junction bases left unmatched: 5. CDR3 nucleotides: TGCAGTTTCGGGACTAGCGGGAGAGATGAGCAGTTCTTC. It specifies CSFGTSGRDEQFF.

This clonotype was detected only a few times. The gene calls are TRBV29-1 and TRBJ2-3; tentatively, D is TRBD1 (5 bases). The CDR3 extends over 10 amino acids. V lost 8 bases and J lost 11, with 14 bases in between. From germline, CDR1 is SQVTM and CDR2 ANQGSEA. The CDR3 spells CSTRVGEQYF. CDR3 coding DNA: TGCAGCACACGGGTAGGGGAGCAGTATTTT.

There are a few counts of this clonotype. The chain joins TRBV28 to TRBJ2-3, with a tentative D call TRBD1 (7 bases). This CDR3 spans 15 amino acids. Germline loops: CDR1 MDHEN, CDR2 SYDVKM. V was cut by 1 base and J by 4 bases, with 12 bases left in between. The CDR3 bases are TGTGCCAGCAGTTTATCGGCCAGGGGGGCAGATACGCAGTATTTT. Protein product: CASSLSARGADTQYF.